The text below deals with one T cell receptor (beta chain). Its antigen is unidentified. Using immunoSEQ multiplex PCR, the repertoire was profiled, and TCRdb retains in-frame clones only, with some absent. The table includes tens of thousands of clones, roughly 79% detected once. Rectal tissue came from one to two pinch biopsies taken at colonoscopy. This specimen belongs to a study of pediatric ulcerative colitis. General study findings and limits: Acute severe colitis showed lower rectal diversity from clonal expansions.

The CDR3 spans 15 residues. CDR1 and CDR2 (germline): MNHNY, SVGAGI (reference sequence). The J segment lost 4 bases and the V segment lost 6 bases, leaving 11 bases of the junction unmatched. The rearrangement joins TRBV6-6 to TRBJ2-7, with 8 bases identical to TRBD1. Source material: gut tissue. The sequence was collected from a girl aged 10 to 17 with moderate ulcerative colitis. The CDR3 spells CASRGGAGGGYEQYF. The CDR3 DNA reads as TGTGCCAGCAGAGGAGGGGCAGGGGGCGGGTACGAGCAGTACTTC.